This T cell receptor (beta chain) was recorded in a study of T cells of healthy individuals. The germline gives CDR1 ENHRY, CDR2 SYGVKD. The CDR3 loop spans 14 amino acids. TCRdb fed the 5' RACE reads into MiXCR, producing one record per CDR3 protein. In the table there are some 41,000 distinct CDR3 sequences, 4.5% of which are singletons. To note about this clonotype: One junction end disagrees with the germline gene, perhaps due to a read error.

This receptor was identified in a human donor in good health. This chain connects TRBV10-3 to TRBJ1-1; TRBD1 is a possible D gene (6 bases). CDR3 DNA sequence: TGTGCCATCAGCTTTAACAGGGATGAGACTGAAGCTTTGTTT. Its protein product is CAISFNRDETEALF.